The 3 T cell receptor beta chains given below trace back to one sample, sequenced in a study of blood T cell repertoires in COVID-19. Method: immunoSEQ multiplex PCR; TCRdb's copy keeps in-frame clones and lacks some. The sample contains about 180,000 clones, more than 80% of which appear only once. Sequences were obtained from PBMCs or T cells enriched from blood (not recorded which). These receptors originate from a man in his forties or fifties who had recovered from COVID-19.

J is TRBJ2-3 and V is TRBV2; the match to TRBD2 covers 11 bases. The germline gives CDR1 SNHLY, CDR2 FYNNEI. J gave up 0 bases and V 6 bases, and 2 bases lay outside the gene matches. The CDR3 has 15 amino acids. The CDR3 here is CASRVAGGSTDTQYF. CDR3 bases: TGTGCCAGCAGGGTAGCGGGGGGGAGCACAGATACGCAGTATTTT.

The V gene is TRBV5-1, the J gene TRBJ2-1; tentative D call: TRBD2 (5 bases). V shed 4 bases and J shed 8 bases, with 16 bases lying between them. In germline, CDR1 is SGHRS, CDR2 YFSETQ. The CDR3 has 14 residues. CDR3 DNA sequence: TGCGCCAGCAGCCGGACGGAGGAACGGGATGAGCAGTTCTTC. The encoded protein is CASSRTEERDEQFF.

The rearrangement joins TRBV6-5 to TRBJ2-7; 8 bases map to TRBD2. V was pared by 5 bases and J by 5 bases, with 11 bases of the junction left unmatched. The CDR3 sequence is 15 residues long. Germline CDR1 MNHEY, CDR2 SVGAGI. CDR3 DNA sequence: TGTGCCAGCAGTACCATAGCGGGGAGAAGAAACGAGCAGTACTTC. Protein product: CASSTIAGRRNEQYF.